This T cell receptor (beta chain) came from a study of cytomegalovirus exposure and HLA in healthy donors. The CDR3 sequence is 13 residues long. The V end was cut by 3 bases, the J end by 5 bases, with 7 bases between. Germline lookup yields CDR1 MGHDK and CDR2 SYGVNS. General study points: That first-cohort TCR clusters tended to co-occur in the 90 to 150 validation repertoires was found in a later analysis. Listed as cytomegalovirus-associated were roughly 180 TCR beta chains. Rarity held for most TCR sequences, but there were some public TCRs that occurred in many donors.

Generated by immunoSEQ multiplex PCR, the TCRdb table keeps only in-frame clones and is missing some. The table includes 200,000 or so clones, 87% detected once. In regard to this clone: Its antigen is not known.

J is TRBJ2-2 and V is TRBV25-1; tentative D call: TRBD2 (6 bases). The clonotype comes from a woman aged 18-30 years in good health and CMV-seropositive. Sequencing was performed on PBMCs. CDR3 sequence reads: CASSDRGTGELFF. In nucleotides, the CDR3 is TGTGCCAGCAGTGATCGGGGGACCGGGGAGCTGTTTTTT.